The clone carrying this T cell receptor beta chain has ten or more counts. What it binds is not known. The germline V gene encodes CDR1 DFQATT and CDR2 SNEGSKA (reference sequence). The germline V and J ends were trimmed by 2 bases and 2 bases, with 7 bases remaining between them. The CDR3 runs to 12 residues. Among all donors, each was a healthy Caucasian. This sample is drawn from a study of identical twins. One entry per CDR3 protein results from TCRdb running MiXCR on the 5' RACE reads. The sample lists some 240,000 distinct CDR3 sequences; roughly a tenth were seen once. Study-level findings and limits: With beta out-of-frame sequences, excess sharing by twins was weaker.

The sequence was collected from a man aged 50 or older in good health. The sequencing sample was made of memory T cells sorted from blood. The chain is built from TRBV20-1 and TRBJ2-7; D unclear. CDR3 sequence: CSARRSPYEQYF. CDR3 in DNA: TGCAGTGCTAGAAGATCGCCCTACGAGCAGTACTTC.